This paragraph reports one T cell receptor (beta chain). The antigen remains undetermined. These data are taken from a study of cytomegalovirus exposure and HLA in healthy donors. Assay: immunoSEQ multiplex PCR; the TCRdb copy retains only in-frame clones and omits some. The table lists 180,000 or so clones, around nine tenths of them singletons, with roughly 6.6% in the top ten. Points from the study as a whole: A list of around 150 TCR beta chains associated with cytomegalovirus was given.

CDR3 length equals 12 residues. Trimming took off 3 bases at V and 11 bases at J, with 13 bases between the two ends. Germline lookup yields CDR1 SGHAT and CDR2 FQNNGV. Material: PBMCs. The V call is TRBV11-2, the J call TRBJ1-1; TRBD1 is a possible D gene (6 bases). This receptor was taken from a man younger than 40 in good health and CMV-seropositive. The CDR3 here is CASSFARGDAFF. In DNA form, the CDR3 reads TGTGCCAGCAGCTTCGCTAGGGGGGACGCTTTCTTT.